The next 28 T cell receptor beta chains were all read from a single sample in a study of T-cell memory formation after mild COVID-19 (dated by TCRdb to 2020 to 2023). Receptor amplification or capture employed 5' RACE. Sequenced on an Illumina NovaSeq 6000. In TCRdb, the public reads were trimmed at Q25 with fastp and aligned with MiXCR, with productive beta chains retained. Each record represents a unique CDR3 protein, reported with the most common genes and DNA among its rows. For this sample the table gives fewer than 300,000 distinct CDR3 sequences, of which roughly 18% were detected only once. The ten largest clones add up to 23% of the sample. The sequenced sample consisted of PBMCs or a T cell subset sorted from them (not recorded which). These receptors were taken from a man between 18 and 29 years old who had mild COVID-19 (a few samples of this study predate the infection). The sample titles of this study are shuffled in the database, so cell type and time point are left out; the donor was told from shared clones.

The chain has TRBV20-1 and TRBJ1-1, with 10 bases aligning to TRBD1. From germline, CDR1 is DFQATT and CDR2 SNEGSKA (reference sequence). There are 15 residues in the CDR3. The V segment lost 6 bases and the J segment 5 bases; nucleotides outside the gene matches: 12. The CDR3, as DNA: TGCAGTGCCGCGGGGACAGGGGCAGGACGGACTGAAGCTTTCTTT. This gives the protein CSAAGTGAGRTEAFF.

This clonotype was picked up many times. The chain employs TRBV6-6 and TRBJ1-5; the D gene is possibly TRBD1 (5 bases). This CDR3 comprises 17 residues. The V and J ends lost 7 bases and 9 bases respectively, with 28 bases between them. CDR1 and CDR2 from the germline V gene are MNHNY and SVGAGI (reference sequence). The CDR3 coding sequence is TGTGCCAGCATCGACGCCGTGGGGGAGGGAGCCTTACGGCCCCAGCATTTT. Amino acids: CASIDAVGEGALRPQHF.

This clonotype was detected ten times or more. In DNA form, the CDR3 reads TGTGCCAGCAGTGCTACCAGCGGGGGTTACAAAGAGACCCAGTACTTC. Amino acid sequence: CASSATSGGYKETQYF. The chain couples TRBV25-1 to TRBJ2-5, with TRBD2 identical over 8 bases. The CDR3 runs to 16 residues. Germline trimming cut 4 bases from V and 3 bases from J; bases unmatched to any gene: 10. In germline, CDR1 is MGHDK, CDR2 SYGVNS.

The rearrangement joins TRBV12-3 or TRBV12-4 to TRBJ1-2, with 9 bases that match TRBD1. This CDR3 region has 15 residues. Trimming removed 6 bases from V and 4 bases from J; junction bases left unmatched: 9. The CDR3 is CASRAGQGVSYGYTF. For the CDR3, the DNA is TGTGCCAGCAGGGCGGGACAGGGTGTTTCCTATGGCTACACCTTC.

The genes are TRBV6-2 or TRBV6-3 and TRBJ2-1, with 7 bases aligning to TRBD2. With V trimmed by 5 bases and J by 11 bases, 9 bases remained unmatched. The CDR3 has 13 residues. Germline CDR1 and CDR2: MNHEY and SVGEGT. DNA of the CDR3: TGTGCCAGCAGTGCCCGCAGGGACTACAAGCAGTTCTTC. Its protein product is CASSARRDYKQFF.

In this sample, this clonotype turned up many times. The chain has TRBV5-6 and TRBJ2-5; D is possibly TRBD2 (5 bases). The CDR3 loop spans 14 amino acids. V shed 3 bases and J shed 0 bases, with 9 bases lying between them. Germline V lookup: CDR1 SGHDT, CDR2 YYEEEE. The CDR3 loop reads CASSSSGDQETQYF. CDR3 coding DNA: TGTGCCAGCAGCTCCTCCGGGGACCAAGAGACCCAGTACTTC. Full variable domain (outside the CDR3, taken from reference TRBV5-6 and TRBJ2-5): DAGVTQSPTHLIKTRGQQVTLRCSPKSGHDTVSWYQQALGQGPQFIFQYYEEEERQRGNFPDRFSGHQFPNYSSELNVNALLLGDSALYLCASSSSGDQETQYFGPGTRLLVL.

This chain joins TRBV4-1 and TRBJ2-7; 9 nucleotides match TRBD2. Germline V CDR1 and CDR2: MGHRA, YSYEKL. The CDR3 contains 17 residues. Trimming removed 0 bases from V and 5 bases from J; junction bases left unmatched: 11. CDR3 residues: CASSQEGAAGGEDEQYF. The CDR3 DNA follows: TGCGCCAGCAGCCAAGAGGGCGCAGCGGGGGGAGAAGACGAGCAGTACTTC.

The rearrangement joins TRBV5-1 to TRBJ2-2; 7 bases are a match to TRBD2. The V segment lost 4 bases and the J segment 6 bases; nucleotides outside the gene matches: 6. The CDR3 runs to 14 residues. The germline gives CDR1 SGHRS, CDR2 YFSETQ. The CDR3 DNA reads TGCGCCAGCAGCCCCATGGGAGGGTCCGGGGAGCTGTTTTTT. This gives the protein CASSPMGGSGELFF.

This clonotype showed up just a few times. The gene calls are TRBV7-2 and TRBJ1-6; no definite D call. This CDR3 comprises 15 residues. V lost 2 bases and J 3 bases, leaving 8 bases between the germline ends. Looked up from germline, CDR1 is SGHTA and CDR2 is FQGNSA. The DNA of the CDR3 is TGTGCCAGCAGCTTACAACGGCTCTATAATTCACCCCTCCACTTT. Translation gives CASSLQRLYNSPLHF.

The V call is TRBV5-6, the J call TRBJ2-6; 7 bases are shared with TRBD1. J lost 0 bases, V lost 4 bases, and 10 bases had no gene match. The CDR3 is made up of 18 amino acids. The germline V gene encodes CDR1 SGHDT and CDR2 YYEEEE. CDR3 sequence: CASSGSWAGGSGANVLTF. The CDR3 DNA reads as TGTGCCAGCAGCGGTAGCTGGGCAGGGGGCTCTGGGGCCAACGTCCTGACTTTC.

This clonotype was seen many times. Written as DNA, the CDR3 is TGTGCCAGCAGTGGGGGGAGGAGGTATCAGCCCCAGCATTTT. Translating gives CASSGGRRYQPQHF. The rearrangement joins TRBV2 to TRBJ1-5; D possibly corresponds to TRBD1 (5 bases). V dropped 4 bases and J dropped 5 bases, with 12 bases sitting between them. CDR3 length: 14 residues. CDR1 SNHLY and CDR2 FYNNEI come from the germline V gene.

The J gene is TRBJ1-1, the V gene TRBV6-5, with unresolved D. CDR1 is MNHEY, CDR2 SVGAGI, per germline. Trimming pared 4 bases from V and 2 bases from J, leaving 11 bases between. The CDR3 consists of 14 residues. The CDR3 loop reads CASSSNGHNTEAFF. The DNA for the CDR3 is TGTGCCAGCAGTTCCAACGGCCACAACACTGAAGCTTTCTTT.

CDR3 nucleotide sequence: TGTGCCAGCAGCACAGGCAGCTCTGGAAACACCATATATTTT. Protein: CASSTGSSGNTIYF. The chain employs TRBV9 and TRBJ1-3, with D tentatively TRBD1 (5 bases). CDR1 and CDR2 (germline): SGDLS, YYNGEE. V gave up 4 bases and J gave up 0 bases, with 8 bases separating them. This CDR3 is 14 amino acids long.

Only a few counts were recorded for this clonotype. The chain recombines TRBV6-5 with TRBJ2-1; D gene unclear. The V end lost 7 bases, the J end lost 9 bases, and 13 bases lay between the germline ends. The CDR3 loop spans 12 amino acids. Germline CDR1 reads MNHEY; CDR2 reads SVGAGI. The CDR3 here is CASTSSPGEQFF. In nucleotides, the CDR3 is TGTGCCAGCACCTCATCCCCTGGTGAGCAGTTCTTC.

This clonotype was picked up a small number of times. The chain links TRBV9 to TRBJ1-2; 9 positions match TRBD1. CDR3 length equals 15 residues. Germline values: CDR1 SGDLS, CDR2 YYNGEE. Unmatched junction bases numbered 7, after V lost 3 bases and J lost 4 bases. The CDR3 sequence: CASSDNRDRVYGYTF. The CDR3 bases are TGTGCCAGCAGCGACAACCGGGACAGGGTCTATGGCTACACCTTC.

The table lists this clonotype with a few counts. The chain has TRBV2 and TRBJ1-2; D perhaps matches TRBD1 (5 bases). Germline V lookup: CDR1 SNHLY, CDR2 FYNNEI. V lost 10 bases and J lost 4, with 10 bases in between. The CDR3 has 11 residues. In nucleotides, the CDR3 is TGTGCCACTATAGGGACCTATGGCTACACCTTC. This encodes CATIGTYGYTF. Supplemented by reference TRBV2 and TRBJ1-2, the full variable domain reads EPEVTQTPSHQVTQMGQEVILRCVPISNHLYFYWYRQILGQKVEFLVSFYNNEISEKSEIFDDQFSVERPDGSNFTLKIRSTKLEDSAMYFCATIGTYGYTFGSGTRLTVV.

V gene TRBV7-9 combines with J gene TRBJ2-1; D gene uncertain. CDR3 length: 15 residues. Looked up from germline, CDR1 is SEHNR and CDR2 is FQNEAQ (reference sequence). Trimming took off 8 bases at V and 6 bases at J, with 20 bases between the two ends. The DNA for the CDR3 is TGTGCCAGCCCCGCTGCCAGCGTACGATCCAATGAGCAGTTCTTC. Amino acid sequence: CASPAASVRSNEQFF.

This clonotype appeared many times. The V gene is TRBV5-1, the J gene TRBJ2-5, with 8 bases lining up with TRBD2. Trimming removed 2 bases from V and 5 bases from J; junction bases left unmatched: 8. Germline CDR1 SGHRS, CDR2 YFSETQ. The CDR3 runs 15 residues. CDR3 coding DNA: TGCGCCAGCAGCTTCAAAGCGGGGGAAGGGGAGACCCAGTACTTC. Translated, it gives CASSFKAGEGETQYF.

This clonotype was observed a few times. The chain combines TRBV7-9 with TRBJ2-2; 7 bases match TRBD2. Unmatched junction bases numbered 9, after V lost 5 bases and J lost 3 bases. The CDR3 loop spans 16 amino acids. The germline V gene has CDR1 SEHNR and CDR2 FQNEAQ (reference sequence). The CDR3 loop reads CASSNSPAGYTGELFF. CDR3 coding DNA: TGTGCCAGCAGCAACAGTCCAGCGGGGTACACCGGGGAGCTGTTTTTT.

J is TRBJ2-7 and V is TRBV7-6; TRBD2 might be the D (6 bases). This CDR3 spans 15 amino acids. V lost 1 base to trimming and J lost 2 bases, with 12 bases between them. CDR1 and CDR2 (germline): SGHVS, FNYEAQ. The CDR3: CASSLGIGGTYEQYF. In nucleotides, the CDR3 is TGTGCCAGCAGCTTAGGGATCGGCGGGACCTACGAGCAGTACTTC.

This clonotype was seen only a few times. V gene TRBV7-2 combines with J gene TRBJ2-1; tentatively, D is TRBD1 or TRBD2 (5 bases each). Trimming pared 8 bases from V and 5 bases from J, leaving 10 bases between. Germline V gene data show CDR1 as SGHTA and CDR2 as FQGNSA. The CDR3 covers 12 residues. CDR3 DNA: TGTGCCAGCCAGAGGGGCCACAATGAGCAGTTCTTC. Its translation: CASQRGHNEQFF. The variable domain in full, with the rest retrieved from reference TRBV7-2 and TRBJ2-1, is GAGVSQSPSNKVTEKGKDVELRCDPISGHTALYWYRQSLGQGLEFLIYFQGNSAPDKSGLPSDRFSAERTGGSVSTLTIQRTQQEDSAVYLCASQRGHNEQFFGPGTRLTVL.

This chain joins TRBV20-1 and TRBJ2-2; D perhaps matches TRBD2 (5 bases). The length of the CDR3 is 16 residues. V lost 6 bases and J 0 bases, leaving 17 bases between the germline ends. Germline-derived CDR1 and CDR2 are DFQATT and SNEGSKA (reference sequence). The CDR3 nucleotides are TGCAGTGCCCCGAGGGCCCAAGGGACGAACACCGGGGAGCTGTTTTTT. The encoded protein is CSAPRAQGTNTGELFF.

A few counts support this clonotype. This chain connects TRBV25-1 to TRBJ2-7, with 8 bases lining up with TRBD1. V trimming: 4 bases; J trimming: 7 bases; junction bases outside the gene matches: 12. The germline CDR1 and CDR2 sequences are MGHDK and SYGVNS. The CDR3 has 15 residues. In DNA, the CDR3 is TGTGCCAGCAGTGGCCCTACAGGGGGAGCATCTGAGCAGTACTTC. Translation: CASSGPTGGASEQYF.

This clonotype has a count of ten or more. V is TRBV12-5 and J is TRBJ2-7; D might be TRBD1 (5 bases). CDR3 length equals 13 residues. V was trimmed by 1 base and J by 5 bases, leaving 9 bases between them. Per the germline V gene, CDR1 is LGHNT and CDR2 is FRNRAP. The CDR3 nucleotides are TGTGCTAGTGGTTTGGAGGGGTTCAACGAGCAGTACTTC. Amino acids: CASGLEGFNEQYF.

The rearrangement joins TRBV29-1 to TRBJ1-4; no clear D. This CDR3 region has 14 residues. Germline lookup yields CDR1 SQVTM and CDR2 ANQGSEA. Trimming left V 0 bases short and J 3 bases short, with 8 bases between. As DNA, the CDR3 is TGCAGCGTTGAAGATACGGGAGCTAATGAAAAACTGTTTTTT. Protein: CSVEDTGANEKLFF.

This clonotype has ten or more counts. The chain employs TRBV15 and TRBJ2-7, with D perhaps TRBD1 or TRBD2 (5 bases each). The CDR3 totals 14 residues. Germline V gene data show CDR1 as LNHNV and CDR2 as YYDKDF (reference sequence). Trimming took 6 bases from V and 7 from J, leaving 19 bases between them. CDR3 amino acids: CATRPGLLGQEQYF. Written as DNA, the CDR3 is TGTGCCACCAGGCCGGGCCTACTAGGACAAGAGCAGTACTTC.

There are many counts of this clonotype. The rearrangement joins TRBV7-3 to TRBJ1-2, with D unclear. The V end was cut by 5 bases, the J end by 4 bases, with 11 bases between. Germline V gives CDR1 SGHTA, CDR2 FQGTGA. The CDR3 totals 13 residues. Written as DNA, the CDR3 is TGTGCCAGCAGCCCACGGGCCGGCTATGGCTACACCTTC. Translating it yields CASSPRAGYGYTF.

The chain joins TRBV6-1 to TRBJ2-1, with D perhaps given as TRBD1 or TRBD2 (5 bases each). The germline gives CDR1 MNHNS, CDR2 SASEGT. This CDR3 is built from 16 residues. With 2 bases removed from V and 8 bases from J, the gap between germline ends came to 19 bases. This CDR3 reads CASSERRDPVKDEQFF. CDR3 in DNA: TGTGCCAGCAGTGAACGAAGGGACCCCGTAAAAGATGAGCAGTTCTTC.